The 21 T cell receptor beta chains below all came from one sample that was sequenced in a study of blood T cell repertoires in COVID-19. The table came from immunoSEQ multiplex PCR; TCRdb's copy has only in-frame clones and leaves some out. The sample has 200,000 or so clones, 80% to 90% seen once. The sequenced material came from peripheral blood. All receptors derive from a middle-aged man who had recovered from COVID-19.

This chain connects TRBV5-1 to TRBJ2-3, with 7 bases aligning to TRBD1. This CDR3 has 14 amino acids. Germline CDR1 and CDR2: SGHRS and YFSETQ. Unmatched junction bases numbered 3, after V lost 2 bases and J lost 3 bases. The CDR3 bases are TGCGCCAGCAGCTTAGGGGGCACAACAGATACGCAGTATTTT. Translating gives CASSLGGTTDTQYF.

The gene calls are TRBV19 and TRBJ1-1; TRBD1 matches at 11 bases. The ends lost 3 bases at V and 6 bases at J; junction bases unmatched: 9. In germline, CDR1 is LNHDA, CDR2 SQIVND (reference sequence). The CDR3 consists of 16 residues. CDR3 sequence: CASSIGQGARLAEAFF. The DNA for the CDR3 is TGTGCCAGTAGTATCGGACAGGGGGCGCGGCTCGCTGAAGCTTTCTTT.

The chain employs TRBV7-8 and TRBJ2-7; 7 nucleotides agree with TRBD1. The CDR3 is 14 residues long. Germline CDR1 is SGHVS and CDR2 is FQNEAQ. Losses at the gene ends were 3 bases for V and 2 bases for J; bases not matched to a gene: 4. CDR3 region: CASSFNTGAYEQYF. DNA of the CDR3: TGTGCCAGCAGCTTTAATACAGGGGCCTACGAGCAGTACTTC.

The chain carries TRBV27 and TRBJ1-5, with D possibly matching TRBD1 (6 bases). V was pared by 2 bases and J by 9 bases, with 14 bases between. Germline V gives CDR1 MNHEY, CDR2 SMNVEV (reference sequence). The CDR3 is 14 residues long. In nucleotides, the CDR3 is TGTGCCAGCAGTTTAGGGGGCAGGGGAAGGCCCCAGCATTTT. Residues: CASSLGGRGRPQHF.

The chain links TRBV18 to TRBJ1-1, with D perhaps TRBD1 (5 bases). The germline gives CDR1 KGHSH, CDR2 LQKENI. The CDR3 is 14 residues long. V lost 1 base to trimming and J lost 5 bases, with 11 bases between them. CDR3 loop: CASSPRTGGTEAFF. The CDR3 nucleotides read TGTGCCAGCTCACCACGGACGGGGGGGACTGAAGCTTTCTTT.

This rearrangement joins TRBV19 to TRBJ1-5, with D uncertain. V gave up 4 bases and J gave up 0 bases, with 10 bases separating them. The CDR3 extends over 15 amino acids. Germline V gives CDR1 LNHDA, CDR2 SQIVND (reference sequence). The CDR3 DNA sequence: TGTGCCAGTAGTACCCGACAATATAGCAATCAGCCCCAGCATTTT. Translated: CASSTRQYSNQPQHF.

This clone showed up just once. The chain recombines TRBV28 with TRBJ1-2, with D tentatively TRBD1 (6 bases). Looked up from germline, CDR1 is MDHEN and CDR2 is SYDVKM. The CDR3 runs to 14 residues. Trimming cost V 2 bases and J 8 bases, with 15 bases left between them. This CDR3 is CASSLGGSGGGYTF. The CDR3 DNA reads TGTGCCAGCAGTTTAGGGGGTTCGGGGGGCGGCTACACCTTC.

The chain carries TRBV7-9 and TRBJ1-3; no clear D. The CDR3 loop spans 15 amino acids. V lost 1 base, J lost 4 bases, and 11 bases lay in between. Germline V gene lookup returns CDR1 SEHNR and CDR2 FQNEAQ (reference sequence). The CDR3, as DNA: TGTGCCAGCAGCTTAGATCGGGGTAAAGGAAACACCATATATTTT. It encodes CASSLDRGKGNTIYF.

The chain carries TRBV9 and TRBJ2-7, with D possibly TRBD2 on 5 matching bases. The V gene lost 1 base and the J gene lost 3 bases, with 11 bases spanning the gap. Per germline, CDR1 SGDLS and CDR2 YYNGEE. The CDR3 is made up of 14 amino acids. The CDR3 region has the DNA TGTGCCAGCAGCGTACGCGGAGGTGACTACGAGCAGTACTTC. Amino acid sequence: CASSVRGGDYEQYF.

The J gene is TRBJ2-3, the V gene TRBV5-1; 9 bases are shared with TRBD2. CDR1 is SGHRS, CDR2 YFSETQ, per germline. Unmatched junction bases numbered 12, after V lost 3 bases and J lost 7 bases. The CDR3 loop spans 16 amino acids. CDR3 nucleotides: TGCGCCAGCAGCTGGGAGGAGGTAGCGGGGGCGAATACGCAGTATTTT. Its translation: CASSWEEVAGANTQYF.

V gene TRBV30 combines with J gene TRBJ2-1; the match to TRBD2 covers 8 bases. Looked up from germline, CDR1 is GTSNPN and CDR2 is SVGIG (reference sequence). The CDR3 is 14 amino acids. Trimming took 3 bases from V and 7 from J; bases not matched to a gene: 8. The CDR3 here is CAWRNGRVLNEQFF. CDR3 coding DNA: TGTGCCTGGAGAAACGGGAGGGTATTAAATGAGCAGTTCTTC.

The chain is built from TRBV7-9 and TRBJ2-7; tentative D call: TRBD1 (6 bases). Trimming took off 3 bases at V and 7 bases at J, with 16 bases between the two ends. This CDR3 spans 14 amino acids. The germline CDR1 and CDR2 sequences are SEHNR and FQNEAQ (reference sequence). CDR3 nucleotide sequence: TGTGCCAGCAGCTTCCCCGGGACAACTACGGAGCAGTACTTC. Translated, it gives CASSFPGTTTEQYF.

This chain joins TRBV14 and TRBJ2-3; 12 bases line up with TRBD2. V was pared by 4 bases and J by 2 bases, with 10 bases of the junction left unmatched. The CDR3 runs 18 residues. CDR1 SGHDN and CDR2 FVKESK come from the germline V gene. CDR3 sequence reads: CASSPRRLAGGNTDTQYF. DNA of the CDR3: TGTGCCAGCAGCCCCCGCCGTCTAGCGGGAGGGAACACAGATACGCAGTATTTT. The whole variable domain, filled in from reference TRBV14 and TRBJ2-3, reads EAGVTQFPSHSVIEKGQTVTLRCDPISGHDNLYWYRRVMGKEIKFLLHFVKESKQDESGMPNNRFLAERTGGTYSTLKVQPAELEDSGVYFCASSPRRLAGGNTDTQYFGPGTRLTVL.

The chain links TRBV5-4 to TRBJ2-1; 7 bases agree with TRBD2. Germline CDR1 and CDR2: SGHNT and YYREEE (reference sequence). There are 12 residues in the CDR3. J lost 10 bases, V lost 2 bases, and 3 bases had no gene match. This CDR3 reads CASSFSGWEQFF. Written as DNA, the CDR3 is TGTGCCAGCAGCTTTAGCGGGTGGGAGCAGTTCTTC.

This chain links TRBV19 with TRBJ1-3; the D gene is possibly TRBD1 (5 bases). V shed 7 bases and J shed 0 bases, with 7 bases lying between them. Per the germline V gene, CDR1 is LNHDA and CDR2 is SQIVND (reference sequence). The CDR3 loop spans 13 amino acids. The DNA of the CDR3 is TGTGCCAGTACCGACAGCTCTGGAAACACCATATATTTT. Translating it yields CASTDSSGNTIYF.

The gene calls are TRBV5-1 and TRBJ1-1; TRBD1 might be the D (6 bases). Germline V CDR1 and CDR2: SGHRS, YFSETQ. V was shortened by 3 bases and J by 0 bases, with 18 bases between the two germline ends. This CDR3 has 17 residues. The CDR3 protein is CASSWGQTNPMNTEAFF. CDR3 nucleotide sequence: TGCGCCAGCAGCTGGGGACAAACTAACCCGATGAACACTGAAGCTTTCTTT.

The J gene is TRBJ1-4, the V gene TRBV2; TRBD1 agrees at 10 bases. Germline CDR1 is SNHLY and CDR2 is FYNNEI. There are 15 residues in the CDR3. The V gene end was trimmed by 6 bases and the J gene end by 7 bases; junction bases not matched to a gene: 8. The CDR3 region is CASRAGTGAIEKLFF. Here the CDR3 DNA reads TGTGCCAGCAGAGCCGGGACAGGGGCGATTGAAAAACTGTTTTTT.

Turning to this clone: This sample also contains other DNA sequences that code for the same CDR3. The V call is TRBV5-1, the J call TRBJ2-7; maybe TRBD1 (5 bases). Per germline, CDR1 SGHRS and CDR2 YFSETQ. The CDR3 is made up of 14 amino acids. Trimming stripped 0 bases from V and 2 bases from J, with 9 bases between. The CDR3 loop reads CASSLGQGPYEQYF. In DNA, the CDR3 is TGCGCCAGCAGCTTGGGGCAGGGCCCCTACGAGCAGTACTTC. Supplemented by reference TRBV5-1 and TRBJ2-7, the full variable domain reads KAGVTQTPRYLIKTRGQQVTLSCSPISGHRSVSWYQQTPGQGLQFLFEYFSETQRNKGNFPGRFSGRQFSNSRSEMNVSTLELGDSALYLCASSLGQGPYEQYFGPGTRLTVT.

The rearrangement links TRBV21-1 to TRBJ2-7; the D call in the table, TRBD1, was not verified against the DNA. TRBV21-1 is termed a pseudogene. This CDR3 contains 17 residues. The CDR3 sequence: CASSKGSGTGESYEQYF. As DNA, the CDR3 is TGTGCCAGCAGCAAAGGGTCCGGGACAGGGGAATCCTACGAGCAGTACTTC.

In its sample, this clone was seen once. This chain links TRBV30 with TRBJ2-4; 8 bases fit TRBD1. This CDR3 has 13 residues. V dropped 4 bases and J dropped 3; count of bases not matched to a gene: 2. In germline, CDR1 is GTSNPN, CDR2 SVGIG (reference sequence). CDR3 sequence reads: CAWTGGNKNIQYF. CDR3 nucleotide sequence: TGTGCCTGGACAGGGGGCAACAAAAACATTCAGTACTTC.

The chain is built from TRBV3-1 (or the pseudogene TRBV3-2) and TRBJ1-2, with D perhaps matching TRBD1 (6 bases). The germline V gene encodes CDR1 LGHDT and CDR2 YNNKEL (reference sequence). The CDR3 is 15 amino acids. The V gene lost 2 bases and the J gene lost 4 bases, with 14 bases spanning the gap. In DNA form, the CDR3 reads TGTGCCAGCAGCCAAAATTGGGACAAGATCTATGGCTACACCTTC. Its protein product is CASSQNWDKIYGYTF.